These T cell receptor beta chains were read from a single sample in a study of a mutant IDH1 vaccine in newly diagnosed glioma. Data came from immunoSEQ multiplex PCR; TCRdb stores just in-frame clones and leaves some out. The sample consists of about 94,000 clones, roughly 91% of them appearing once. These receptors' antigens are unknown. Sequenced here: PBMCs, sampled from a glioma patient whose treatment included an IDH1 peptide vaccine. The receptors come from a woman aged 50 to 60 with glioma. Each CDR3 is given with its conserved first and last residue. A D gene is named only where the DNA matches it firmly. Only part of the rows carry a size: once, few, many, or a class if the clone is expanded.

v_call,j_call,d_call,clone_size,cdr3_nt,cdr3_aa
TRBV6-1,TRBJ1-2,NA,few,TGTGCCAGCAGTGAAGCACAGAACTATGGCTACACCTTC,CASSEAQNYGYTF
TRBV18,TRBJ2-3,TRBD1,once,TGTGCCAGCTCACTCTCGGACAGGGGCACAGATACGCAGTATTTT,CASSLSDRGTDTQYF
TRBV7-2,TRBJ2-3,TRBD2,NA,TGTGCCAGCAGCTTAAGTCTCGGGAGGAGCGGGAGGCCGGATACGCAGTATTTT,CASSLSLGRSGRPDTQYF
TRBV9,TRBJ2-1,NA,NA,TGTGCCAGCAGCGGGGGCCAGAGCTCCTACAATGAGCAGTTCTTC,CASSGGQSSYNEQFF
TRBV7-8,TRBJ2-5,NA,NA,TGTGCCAGCAGCCCCAAGCGGGTACAAGAGACCCAGTACTTC,CASSPKRVQETQYF
TRBV6-1,TRBJ1-1,NA,NA,TGTGCCAGCCACTTTCTCGGAAGGGTGAACACTGAAGCTTTCTTT,CASHFLGRVNTEAFF
TRBV4-2,TRBJ2-2,NA,NA,TGTGCCAGCAGCCAAGAGAATGGCGGAACGGGAGTGAACACCGGGGAGCTGTTTTTT,CASSQENGGTGVNTGELFF
TRBV7-9,TRBJ2-7,TRBD1,NA,TGTGCCAGCAGCCCCTACAGGGGCACCTCCTACGAGCAGTACTTC,CASSPYRGTSYEQYF
TRBV5-6,TRBJ1-5,NA,NA,TGTGCCAGCAGCTTTGGTTCCGGGCTCCTAAATCAGCCCCAGCATTTT,CASSFGSGLLNQPQHF
TRBV28,TRBJ2-7,NA,NA,TGTGCCAGCAGTTCAACCGGACAGCGACCCTACGAGCAGTACTTC,CASSSTGQRPYEQYF
TRBV5-1,TRBJ2-3,NA,once,TGCGCCAGCAGCTCCCGACGCAGGGGGGGTACAGATACGCAGTATTTT,CASSSRRRGGTDTQYF
TRBV5-5,TRBJ2-7,TRBD2,NA,TGTGCCAGCAGCCAGGGACTAGCGGGAGCCTACTACGAGCAGTACTTC,CASSQGLAGAYYEQYF
TRBV5-1,TRBJ2-5,NA,NA,TGCGCCAGCACCCCTAACGGGAGCCCCGAGGAGACCCAGTACTTC,CASTPNGSPEETQYF
TRBV19,TRBJ1-5,NA,NA,TGTGCCAGTAGTATAAAAGCTAACAATCAGCCCCAGCATTTT,CASSIKANNQPQHF
TRBV7-6,TRBJ2-1,NA,NA,TGTGCCAGCAGCCTATCGGCGACCTCCTACAATGAGCAGTTCTTC,CASSLSATSYNEQFF
TRBV27,TRBJ2-7,NA,NA,TGTGTCACCGGAACGGGGGCCCACGAGCAGTACTTC,CVTGTGAHEQYF
TRBV11-2,TRBJ1-5,NA,few,TGTGCCAGCAGCCCGGACCGGGGTATGGCCCAGCATTTT,CASSPDRGMAQHF
TRBV25-1,TRBJ2-7,NA,NA,TGTGCCAGCAGTGACTTCTACGAGCAGTACTTC,CASSDFYEQYF
TRBV11-2,TRBJ2-6,NA,few,TGTGCCAGCAGCTTAGTCGGAAACCTGGGCGGGGCCAACGTCCTGACTTTC,CASSLVGNLGGANVLTF
TRBV19,TRBJ1-5,NA,NA,TGTGCCAGTAGCACAACGAAAGGGTTCGGCAATCAGCCCCAGCATTTT,CASSTTKGFGNQPQHF
TRBV9,TRBJ1-1,NA,few,TGTGCCAGCAGCGTAGGAGGGGACACTGAAGCTTTCTTT,CASSVGGDTEAFF
TRBV30,TRBJ1-2,NA,NA,TGTGCCTGGAGTGTGTCGCTTCAGGGCAACTATGGCTACACCTTC,CAWSVSLQGNYGYTF